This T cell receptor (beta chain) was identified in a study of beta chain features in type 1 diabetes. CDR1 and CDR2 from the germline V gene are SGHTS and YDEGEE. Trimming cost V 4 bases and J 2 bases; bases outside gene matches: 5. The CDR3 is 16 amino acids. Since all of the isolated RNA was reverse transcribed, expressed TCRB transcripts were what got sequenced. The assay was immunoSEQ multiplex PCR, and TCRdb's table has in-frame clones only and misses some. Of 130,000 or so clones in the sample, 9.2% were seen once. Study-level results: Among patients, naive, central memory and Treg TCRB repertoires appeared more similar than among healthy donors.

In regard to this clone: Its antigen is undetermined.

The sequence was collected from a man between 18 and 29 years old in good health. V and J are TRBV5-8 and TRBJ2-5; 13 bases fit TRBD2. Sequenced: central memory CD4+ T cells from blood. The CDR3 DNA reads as TGTGCCAGCAGCCCTGGGACTAGCGGGATACAAGAGACCCAGTACTTC. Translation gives CASSPGTSGIQETQYF.